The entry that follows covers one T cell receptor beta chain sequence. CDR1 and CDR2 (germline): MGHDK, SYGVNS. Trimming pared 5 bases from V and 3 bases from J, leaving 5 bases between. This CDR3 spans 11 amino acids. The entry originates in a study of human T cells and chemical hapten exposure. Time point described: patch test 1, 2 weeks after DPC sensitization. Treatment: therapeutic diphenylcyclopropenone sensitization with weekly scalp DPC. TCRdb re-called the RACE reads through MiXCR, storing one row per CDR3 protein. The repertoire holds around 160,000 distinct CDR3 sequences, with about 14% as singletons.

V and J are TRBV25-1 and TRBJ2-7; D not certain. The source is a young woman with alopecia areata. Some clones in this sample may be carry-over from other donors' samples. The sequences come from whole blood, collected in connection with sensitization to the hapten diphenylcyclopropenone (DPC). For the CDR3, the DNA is TGTGCCAGCAGTTCACGCTACGAGCAGTACTTC. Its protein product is CASSSRYEQYF.